This entry features one T cell receptor beta chain sequence. Its antigen is as yet unknown. Measured with immunoSEQ multiplex PCR; TCRdb has only the in-frame clones, and not every one. The sample records tens of thousands of clones, 80% being singletons. The entry originates in a study of PD-1 blockade in classical Hodgkin lymphoma. Across the whole study: Nivolumab 3 mg/kg was given intravenously every 2 weeks.

The V end lost 0 bases, the J end lost 5 bases, and 12 bases lay between the germline ends. CDR3 length equals 14 residues. Looked up from germline, CDR1 is SGHNT and CDR2 is YYREEE (reference sequence). Study-level findings and limits: As was reported, newly diagnosed patients showed lower baseline TCR diversity than healthy donors did.

Time point reported: cycle 4 day 1 (C4D1), after 6 weeks of nivolumab. Brentuximab vedotin exposure varied, and every patient relapsed after autologous stem cell transplantation. The best responses consisted of complete response, partial response or progressive disease. This material consisted of peripheral blood mononuclear cells (PBMCs), taken before the fourth cycle of nivolumab. This clonotype was obtained from a human donor with classical Hodgkin lymphoma. J is TRBJ2-7 and V is TRBV5-4, with D unresolved. The CDR3 is CASSLGQALNEQYF. In DNA form, the CDR3 reads TGTGCCAGCAGCTTGGGGCAGGCTCTTAACGAGCAGTACTTC. Full variable domain (outside the CDR3, taken from reference TRBV5-4 and TRBJ2-7): ETGVTQSPTHLIKTRGQQVTLRCSSQSGHNTVSWYQQALGQGPQFIFQYYREEENGRGNFPPRFSGLQFPNYSSELNVNALELDDSALYLCASSLGQALNEQYFGPGTRLTVT.